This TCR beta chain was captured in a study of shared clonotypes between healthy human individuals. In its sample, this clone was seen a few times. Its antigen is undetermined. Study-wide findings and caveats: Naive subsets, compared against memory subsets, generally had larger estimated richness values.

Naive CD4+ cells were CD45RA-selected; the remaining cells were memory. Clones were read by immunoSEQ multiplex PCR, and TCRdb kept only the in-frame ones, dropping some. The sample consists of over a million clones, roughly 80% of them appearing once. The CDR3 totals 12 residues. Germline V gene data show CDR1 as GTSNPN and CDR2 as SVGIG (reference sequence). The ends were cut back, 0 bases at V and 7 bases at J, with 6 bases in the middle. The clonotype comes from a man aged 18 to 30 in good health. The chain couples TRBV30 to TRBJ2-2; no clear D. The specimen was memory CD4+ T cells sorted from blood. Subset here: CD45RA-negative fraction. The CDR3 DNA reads TGTGCCTGGAGTGTTAATATCGGGGAGCTGTTTTTT. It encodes CAWSVNIGELFF.